This TCR beta chain emerged from a study of cytomegalovirus exposure and HLA in healthy donors. The data were produced by immunoSEQ multiplex PCR, yet TCRdb's version contains in-frame clones alone and is incomplete. This sample has roughly 330,000 clones, with approximately 86% found just once. Per germline, CDR1 SNHLY and CDR2 FYNNEI. Between the trimmed V and J ends, which lost 11 bases and 0 bases, there was a span of 17 bases. CDR3 size: 15 residues. The source of this sequence is a woman between 25 and 40 years old in good health and CMV-seropositive. The genes are TRBV2 and TRBJ1-3; D possibly corresponds to TRBD1 (5 bases). The sequenced material came from PBMCs. The CDR3 sequence is CACRMGGISGNTIYF. The CDR3 DNA reads TGTGCCTGCCGAATGGGGGGGATCTCTGGAAACACCATATATTTT.